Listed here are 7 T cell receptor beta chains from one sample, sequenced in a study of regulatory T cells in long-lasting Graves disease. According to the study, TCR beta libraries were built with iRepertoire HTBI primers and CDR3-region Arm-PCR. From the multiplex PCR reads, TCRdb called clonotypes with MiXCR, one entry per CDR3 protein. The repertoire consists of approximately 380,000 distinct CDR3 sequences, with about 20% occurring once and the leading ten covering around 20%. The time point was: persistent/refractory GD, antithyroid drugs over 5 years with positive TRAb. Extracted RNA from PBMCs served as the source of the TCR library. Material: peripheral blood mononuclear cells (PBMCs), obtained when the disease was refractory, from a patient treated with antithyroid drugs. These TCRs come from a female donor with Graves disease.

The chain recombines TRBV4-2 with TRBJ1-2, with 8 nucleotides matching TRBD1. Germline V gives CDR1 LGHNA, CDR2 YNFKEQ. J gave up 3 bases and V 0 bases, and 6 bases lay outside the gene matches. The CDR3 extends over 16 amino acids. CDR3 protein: CASSQDGRTGYYGYTF. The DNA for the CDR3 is TGTGCCAGCAGCCAAGATGGTAGGACAGGGTACTATGGCTACACCTTC.

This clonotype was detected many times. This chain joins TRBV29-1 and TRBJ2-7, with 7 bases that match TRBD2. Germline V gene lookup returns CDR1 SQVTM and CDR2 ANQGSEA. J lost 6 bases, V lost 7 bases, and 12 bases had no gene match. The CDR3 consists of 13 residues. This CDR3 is CSGLTGRTGEQYF. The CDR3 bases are TGCAGCGGACTCACCGGGAGGACGGGCGAGCAGTACTTC.

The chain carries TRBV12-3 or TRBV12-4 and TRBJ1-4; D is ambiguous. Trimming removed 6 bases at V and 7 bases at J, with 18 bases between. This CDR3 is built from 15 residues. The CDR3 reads CASRPLGSESEKLFF. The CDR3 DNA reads TGTGCCAGCAGACCGCTAGGGAGTGAGAGTGAAAAACTGTTTTTT.

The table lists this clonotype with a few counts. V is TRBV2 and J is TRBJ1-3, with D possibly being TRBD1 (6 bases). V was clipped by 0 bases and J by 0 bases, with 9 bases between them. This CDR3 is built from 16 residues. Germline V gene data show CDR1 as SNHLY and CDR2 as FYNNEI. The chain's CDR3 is CASSEATGLSGNTIYF. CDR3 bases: TGTGCCAGCAGTGAAGCGACAGGCCTCTCTGGAAACACCATATATTTT. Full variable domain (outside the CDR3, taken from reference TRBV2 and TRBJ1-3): EPEVTQTPSHQVTQMGQEVILRCVPISNHLYFYWYRQILGQKVEFLVSFYNNEISEKSEIFDDQFSVERPDGSNFTLKIRSTKLEDSAMYFCASSEATGLSGNTIYFGEGSWLTVV.

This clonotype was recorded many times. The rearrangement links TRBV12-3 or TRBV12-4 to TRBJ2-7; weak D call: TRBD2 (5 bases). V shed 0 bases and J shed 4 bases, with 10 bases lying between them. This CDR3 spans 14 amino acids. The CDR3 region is CASSLAGLLYEQYF. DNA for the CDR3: TGTGCCAGCAGTTTAGCCGGACTCCTTTACGAGCAGTACTTC.

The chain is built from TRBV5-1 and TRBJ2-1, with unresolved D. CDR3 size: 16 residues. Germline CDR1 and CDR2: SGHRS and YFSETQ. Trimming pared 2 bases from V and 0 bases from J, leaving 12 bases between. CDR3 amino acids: CASSLQLTSSYNEQFF. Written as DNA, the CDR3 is TGCGCCAGCAGCTTACAACTAACGAGCTCCTACAATGAGCAGTTCTTC.

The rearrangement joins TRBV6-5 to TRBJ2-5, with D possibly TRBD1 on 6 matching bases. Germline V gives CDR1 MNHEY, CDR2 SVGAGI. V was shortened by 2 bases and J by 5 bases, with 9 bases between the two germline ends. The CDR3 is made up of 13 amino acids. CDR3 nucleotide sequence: TGTGCCAGCAGTTACGAGGGGGACGAGACCCAGTACTTC. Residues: CASSYEGDETQYF.